This TCR beta chain was found in a study of blood T cell repertoires in COVID-19. Study at large: Samples representing acute and convalescent COVID-19 were sourced from the United States, Italy and Spain. From T cells, B-cell-depleted T cells, or PBMCs came the material, which was cDNA or gDNA.

This clone has just a few counts. Per the authors' pipeline: The assay estimated nucleated cells by amplifying reference gene primers. Sequencing used immunoSEQ multiplex PCR; TCRdb keeps in-frame clones, though not all of them. V and J calls plus clone size are reproduced from that table; the DNA served to infer D and trimming. The top ten clones hold under 8% of a sample with approximately 180,000 clones, roughly 85% of them seen once. Recovered status applied to Cohort 3 donors who had two consecutive negative PCRs. It also applied to those with clearance or with symptom resolution. Germline CDR1 MNHEY, CDR2 SMNVEV (reference sequence). This CDR3 spans 13 amino acids. The trim removed 3 bases at V and 7 bases at J, leaving 3 bases unmatched.

The chain is built from TRBV27 and TRBJ1-3; 7 nucleotides agree with TRBD1. This TCR was recovered from a man aged 35-49 years who had recovered from COVID-19. Sequencing input: PBMCs or T cells enriched from blood (not recorded which). The CDR3 sequence is CASSLTGTNTIYF. The DNA of the CDR3 is TGTGCCAGCAGTTTGACAGGGACTAACACCATATATTTT.